The rows below give T cell receptor beta chains drawn from one sample of a study of Ad26.COV2.S vaccination and SARS-CoV-2 variants. The assay was immunoSEQ multiplex PCR, and TCRdb's table has in-frame clones only and misses some. The data hold about 350,000 clones, with approximately 86% observed a single time. The specimen was peripheral blood, collected in a trial of Ad26.COV2.S vaccine versus placebo. The receptors come from a person between 18 and 60 years old who received the Ad26.COV2.S COVID-19 vaccine or a placebo. Each CDR3 is given with its conserved first and last residue. D genes are given only for firm matches. Part of the rows lack a size; the others show once, few, many or a class for expanded clones.

d_gene	abundance	v_gene	j_gene	CDR3nt	CDR3aa
-	-	TRBV3-1/TRBV3-2	TRBJ1-2	TGTGCCAGCAGCCAGATGGGCCGCGGACGGGGCTACACCTTC	CASSQMGRGRGYTF
-	-	TRBV27	TRBJ1-2	TGTGCCAGCAGTACCTTGGACGCCTCGAGCCATGGCTACACCTTC	CASSTLDASSHGYTF
TRBD1	-	TRBV7-9	TRBJ2-7	TGTGCCAGCAGCTCATTTAGACAGGGCCTCTTTAACGAGCAGTACTTC	CASSSFRQGLFNEQYF
-	-	TRBV5-4	TRBJ2-5	TGTGCCAGCAGCTTTTCGGACTCAGCGGAGACCCAGTACTTC	CASSFSDSAETQYF
TRBD1	-	TRBV5-1	TRBJ1-1	TGCGCCAGCAGCACAACGTCAAGGGACAGGAACACTGAAGCTTTCTTT	CASSTTSRDRNTEAFF
-	-	TRBV7-8	TRBJ1-5	TGTGCCAGCAGCCCAGACAGGTTGTGGCAGCCCCAGCATTTT	CASSPDRLWQPQHF
-	-	TRBV3-1/TRBV3-2	TRBJ2-3	TGTGCCAGCAGCCAAGGGATCACAGCAGATACGCAGTATTTT	CASSQGITADTQYF
TRBD1	-	TRBV24-1	TRBJ2-7	TGTGCCACCAGTGATCAAAAACAGGGGGCCTACGAGCAGTACTTC	CATSDQKQGAYEQYF
-	-	TRBV28	TRBJ1-6	TGTGCCAGCAGGGGGGAATCACCCCTCCACTTT	CASRGESPLHF
TRBD1	-	TRBV28	TRBJ1-1	TGTGCCAGCAGTCTACCGGGACAGAAAACTTTCTTT	CASSLPGQKTFF
TRBD2	many	TRBV14	TRBJ2-1	TGTGCCAGCAGCGCACCGGGACTAGCGGCCCCCTCCTACAATGAGCAGTTCTTC	CASSAPGLAAPSYNEQFF
TRBD2	-	TRBV10-2	TRBJ2-7	TGCGCCAGCAGTGAGTCGACCGGGGGGGGTTTCTACGAGCAGTACTTC	CASSESTGGGFYEQYF
-	-	TRBV4-2	TRBJ1-1	TGTGCCAGCAGCCAAGAAGGACAGACCAACACTGAAGCTTTCTTT	CASSQEGQTNTEAFF
TRBD2	once	TRBV28	TRBJ2-3	TGTGCCAGCAGTCGAGCTAGCGGGGGGGACCCCACAGATACGCAGTATTTT	CASSRASGGDPTDTQYF
-	-	TRBV7-6	TRBJ2-1	TGTGCCAGCAGCAGATCGGACCTGCCCTACAATGAGCAGTTCTTC	CASSRSDLPYNEQFF
TRBD2	-	TRBV18	TRBJ2-3	TGTGCCAGCTCACCAGAACTCATCCTAGCGGGAGAGCCAGATACGCAGTATTTT	CASSPELILAGEPDTQYF
-	-	TRBV5-1	TRBJ1-1	TGCGCCAGCAGCCCGAGGGTCGACACTGAAGCTTTCTTT	CASSPRVDTEAFF
-	-	TRBV7-9	TRBJ1-4	TGTGCCAGCAGCGTAAACAGGCCAACTAATGAAAAACTGTTTTTT	CASSVNRPTNEKLFF
TRBD1	-	TRBV7-2	TRBJ1-2	TGTGCCAGCAGCGCCGGGACAGGGGCCTATGGCTACACCTTC	CASSAGTGAYGYTF
-	few	TRBV10-3	TRBJ1-5	TGTGCCATCAGTGAAGGGGACAGCAATCAGCCCCAGCATTTT	CAISEGDSNQPQHF
-	once	TRBV28	TRBJ2-7	TGTGCCAGCAGTACAGGCCACAGGGTGGGCTACGAGCAGTACTTC	CASSTGHRVGYEQYF
-	-	TRBV5-1	TRBJ2-7	TGCGCCAGCAGTTGGACGGACAACTACGAGCAGTACTTC	CASSWTDNYEQYF
TRBD1	-	TRBV5-1	TRBJ2-3	TGCGCCAGCAGCCCCAGGGACAGGGGGGATACGCAGTATTTT	CASSPRDRGDTQYF
-	-	TRBV4-1	TRBJ2-7	TGCGCCAGCAGCCAAGAAATGCAGGGATGGTACGAGCAGTACTTC	CASSQEMQGWYEQYF
TRBD1	-	TRBV27	TRBJ1-2	TGTGCCAGCAGTCTCGGGACAGGCTATGGCTACACCTTC	CASSLGTGYGYTF
TRBD1	few	TRBV10-3	TRBJ2-7	TGTGCCATCACCGGACAGGGTAGCTCCTACGAGCAGTACTTC	CAITGQGSSYEQYF
TRBD1	-	TRBV3-1/TRBV3-2	TRBJ2-5	TGTGCCAGCAGCCAAGACAGGGGGCGAGCCCAAGAGACCCAGTACTTC	CASSQDRGRAQETQYF
TRBD1	-	TRBV19	TRBJ1-4	TGTGCCAGTAGTAACAGGGGCCCCCCTAATGAAAAACTGTTTTTT	CASSNRGPPNEKLFF
-	-	TRBV7-3	TRBJ1-2	TGTGCCAGCAGCCCAGACAGCAACTATGGCTACACCTTC	CASSPDSNYGYTF
-	-	TRBV3-1/TRBV3-2	TRBJ2-5	TGTGCCAGCAGCCATGGGTCGGTAACAGGGGAGACCCAGTACTTC	CASSHGSVTGETQYF
TRBD2	-	TRBV11-2	TRBJ2-5	TGTGCCAGCAGCGGTGGGACTAGCGGGATAAAGACCCAGTACTTC	CASSGGTSGIKTQYF
-	-	TRBV28	TRBJ2-1	TGTGCCAGCACCCAGGGACTGGGCGCAGGTTTTGAGCAGTTCTTC	CASTQGLGAGFEQFF
TRBD2	-	TRBV7-3	TRBJ2-2	TGTGCCAGCAGCTTAAGACTAGCGGCGAACACCGGGGAGCTGTTTTTT	CASSLRLAANTGELFF
TRBD1	few	TRBV28	TRBJ1-5	TGTGCCAGCAGTTTTGGGCAGGGGGGGCCCCAGCATTTT	CASSFGQGGPQHF
-	-	TRBV11-3	TRBJ2-1	TGTGCCAGCAGCTTAGGGGCGGGCGGGAATGAGCAGTTCTTC	CASSLGAGGNEQFF
-	-	TRBV6-4	TRBJ1-2	TGTGCCAGCAGTGACTCGACTAACTATGGCTACACCTTC	CASSDSTNYGYTF
-	once	TRBV19	TRBJ1-1	TGTGCCAGTAGTAAGTCCATGAACACTGAAGCTTTCTTT	CASSKSMNTEAFF
TRBD1	-	TRBV28	TRBJ1-5	TGTGCCAGCACACTGGGACAGGGGGCCCAGCCCCAGCATTTT	CASTLGQGAQPQHF
-	-	TRBV18	TRBJ1-1	TGTGCCAGCTCACCACCGGGGCCGAATATGAACACTGAAGCTTTCTTT	CASSPPGPNMNTEAFF
-	-	TRBV6-5	TRBJ1-1	TGTGCCAGCAGTTACCGGGCGGGGGGCACTGAAGCTTTCTTT	CASSYRAGGTEAFF
-	-	TRBV28	TRBJ1-1	TGTGCCAGCATACCGACAGGCATGAACACTGAAGCTTTCTTT	CASIPTGMNTEAFF
-	-	TRBV28	TRBJ1-5	TGTGCCAGCAGACCTCACGCGAGCAATCAGCCCCAGCATTTT	CASRPHASNQPQHF
-	-	TRBV19	TRBJ1-5	TGTGCCAGTACCGGGGTGGCCCAGCATTTT	CASTGVAQHF
-	-	TRBV19	TRBJ1-1	TGTGCCAGTATGGTTGGGGGCGCGGTCGTGAACACTGAAGCTTTCTTT	CASMVGGAVVNTEAFF
TRBD2	-	TRBV9	TRBJ2-5	TGTGCCAGCAGCGTAGATCGGGGGGGTCGAGAGACCCAGTACTTC	CASSVDRGGRETQYF
-	-	TRBV12-3/TRBV12-4	TRBJ1-1	TGTGCCAGCAGGGCGGGGGCTGAAGCTTTCTTT	CASRAGAEAFF
-	few	TRBV6-5	TRBJ2-3	TGTGCCAGCAGCTACGACATAAATCGTCCAGATACGCAGTATTTT	CASSYDINRPDTQYF
TRBD2	-	TRBV19	TRBJ2-1	TGTGCCAGTAGTATTAAAGGTCCGGAGCGGGGGGCCTCAGGGCAGTTCTTC	CASSIKGPERGASGQFF
-	-	TRBV5-5	TRBJ2-3	TGTGCCAGCAGCTCCTTAGTGGCATCTAGCACAGATACGCAGTATTTT	CASSSLVASSTDTQYF
TRBD1	-	TRBV7-8	TRBJ1-5	TGTGCCAGCAGCTTACGAGGGACAGGGGGCGCAAGAAATCAGCCCCAGCATTTT	CASSLRGTGGARNQPQHF
-	-	TRBV19	TRBJ1-3	TGTGCCAGTAGTACGGGGCGGAGAAACACCATATATTTT	CASSTGRRNTIYF
TRBD1	few	TRBV28	TRBJ1-1	TGTGCCAGCAGTTCTCCCGGGACAGGGGGTAGGACTGAAGCTTTCTTT	CASSSPGTGGRTEAFF
-	-	TRBV5-1	TRBJ2-7	TGCGCCAGCAGCTTGGTCCAGGGCAGGTACGAGCAGTACTTC	CASSLVQGRYEQYF
-	-	TRBV18	TRBJ2-7	TGTGCCAGCTCACCTACCCGCTCCTACGAGCAGTACTTC	CASSPTRSYEQYF
-	-	TRBV6-1	TRBJ1-6	TGTGCCAGCAGTGAGCGGATTTTAGGGAATTCACCCCTCCACTTT	CASSERILGNSPLHF